Included here is one T cell receptor beta chain sequence, with context. Per the authors' pipeline: Amplifying reference gene primers gave estimates of nucleated cell counts. Data came from immunoSEQ multiplex PCR; TCRdb stores just in-frame clones and leaves some out. From that table come the V and J calls and clone size; the DNA was used to work out D and trimming. The table shows 95,000 to 120,000 clones, with more than 80% occurring only once. Seattle's cohort entered during active infection and was followed longitudinally. This record belongs to a study of blood T cell repertoires in COVID-19. Study-level information: The origin of the acute and convalescent COVID-19 samples was the United States, Italy and Spain. T cells, B-cell-depleted T cells, or PBMCs provided the cDNA or gDNA that served as material.

The CDR3 loop spans 17 amino acids. Germline CDR1 SGHTA, CDR2 FQGNSA. Losses at the gene ends were 0 bases for V and 4 bases for J; bases not matched to a gene: 6. The source of this sequence is a woman in her fifties or sixties with COVID-19, enrolled during active disease. Sequenced input: peripheral blood. J is TRBJ2-3 and V is TRBV7-2; TRBD2 agrees at 11 bases. CDR3 region: CASSLAVAGGQADTQYF. CDR3 nucleotide sequence: TGTGCCAGCAGCTTAGCGGTAGCGGGGGGGCAGGCAGATACGCAGTATTTT.